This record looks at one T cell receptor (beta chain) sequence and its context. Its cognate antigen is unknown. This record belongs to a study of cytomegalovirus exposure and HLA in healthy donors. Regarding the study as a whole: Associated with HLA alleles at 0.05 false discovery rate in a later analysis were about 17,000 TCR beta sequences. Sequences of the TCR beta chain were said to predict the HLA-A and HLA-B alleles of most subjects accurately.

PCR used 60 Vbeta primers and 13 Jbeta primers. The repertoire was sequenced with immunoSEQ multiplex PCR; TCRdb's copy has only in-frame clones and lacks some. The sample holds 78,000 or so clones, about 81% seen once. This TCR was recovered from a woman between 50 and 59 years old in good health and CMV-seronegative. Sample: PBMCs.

The DNA for the CDR3 is TGTGCCTGGAGTGGGACAGGGGGCTCTGGAAACACCATATATTTT. Its protein product is CAWSGTGGSGNTIYF. The chain is built from TRBV30 and TRBJ1-3; TRBD1 aligns across 10 bases. After removal of 1 base from V and 0 bases from J, the junction contained 0 bases not matched to a gene. CDR1 is GTSNPN, CDR2 SVGIG, per germline (reference sequence). The CDR3 sequence is 15 residues long.